Listed below are T cell receptor beta chains from one sample, sequenced in a study of CD8+ T cells in alopecia areata. Generated by immunoSEQ multiplex PCR, the TCRdb table keeps only in-frame clones and is missing some. Of roughly 200,000 clones listed, 63% are singletons. This sample comprised CD4+ T cells sorted from blood, obtained at week 0. These receptors were obtained from a human donor with alopecia areata. Both conserved end residues are part of each CDR3. A D gene is named only where the DNA matches it firmly. Clone size is stated in some rows and not others, as once, few, many or a class when expanded.

CDR3 length	V gene	J gene	D gene	clone size	CDR3 protein	CDR3 DNA
14	TRBV2	TRBJ2-3	TRBD2	few	CASGSGGTTDTQYF	TGTGCCAGCGGAAGCGGGGGGACCACAGATACGCAGTATTTT
13	TRBV4-3	TRBJ2-1	NA	NA	CASSTQLASEQFF	TGCGCCAGCAGCACCCAACTAGCCTCTGAGCAGTTCTTC
11	TRBV30	TRBJ1-2	NA	NA	CAWSVLGGYTF	TGTGCCTGGAGTGTATTAGGTGGCTACACCTTC
16	TRBV19	TRBJ1-5	TRBD1	NA	CASSPDRGRLSQPQHF	TGTGCCAGTAGCCCGGACAGGGGTCGGCTCAGTCAGCCCCAGCATTTT
14	TRBV7-2	TRBJ1-2	TRBD1	NA	CASSAGTGHYGYTF	TGTGCCAGCAGCGCAGGGACAGGGCACTATGGCTACACCTTC
16	TRBV13	TRBJ2-1	TRBD2	NA	CASSLVTSGGAGEQFF	TGTGCCAGCAGCTTAGTGACTAGCGGGGGGGCAGGTGAGCAGTTCTTC
15	TRBV11-2	TRBJ2-7	TRBD1	NA	CASSSSGQGSFEQYF	TGTGCCAGCAGCTCCTCGGGACAGGGCTCCTTCGAGCAGTACTTC
15	TRBV2	TRBJ2-5	TRBD1	NA	CASKLGQEVWETQYF	TGTGCCAGTAAACTGGGACAGGAGGTGTGGGAGACCCAGTACTTC
13	TRBV7-9	TRBJ1-2	NA	few	CASSPDRVYGYTF	TGTGCCAGCAGCCCGGACAGAGTCTATGGCTACACCTTC
15	TRBV15	TRBJ2-5	TRBD1	NA	CATSREGQGQETQYF	TGTGCCACCAGCAGAGAGGGACAGGGACAAGAGACCCAGTACTTC
13	TRBV19	TRBJ1-1	NA	NA	CASSKVTNTEAFF	TGTGCCAGTAGTAAGGTCACGAACACTGAAGCTTTCTTT
14	TRBV5-1	TRBJ2-1	NA	NA	CASSLEGRRNEQFF	TGCGCCAGCAGCTTGGAGGGGAGACGCAATGAGCAGTTCTTC
15	TRBV14	TRBJ2-7	NA	few	CASSQEGQGSYEQYF	TGTGCCAGCAGCCAAGAGGGTCAGGGATCCTACGAGCAGTACTTC
15	TRBV12-5	TRBJ1-1	NA	NA	CASGLPGRTNTEAFF	TGTGCTAGTGGTTTGCCAGGACGGACGAACACTGAAGCTTTCTTT
12	TRBV19	TRBJ2-5	NA	NA	CASSRLGETQYF	TGTGCCAGTAGCCGACTTGGAGAGACCCAGTACTTC
17	TRBV4-3	TRBJ2-1	NA	NA	CASSQDKGLSSYNEQFF	TGCGCCAGCAGCCAAGATAAAGGGCTCAGCTCCTACAATGAGCAGTTCTTC
13	TRBV15	TRBJ2-5	NA	NA	CATSRDLRETQYF	TGTGCCACCAGCAGAGATCTTAGGGAGACCCAGTACTTC
15	TRBV29-1	TRBJ2-2	NA	few	CSATPVGANTGELFF	TGCAGCGCAACTCCGGTTGGGGCTAACACCGGGGAGCTGTTTTTT
11	TRBV30	TRBJ1-2	NA	NA	CAWSVGPVFTF	TGTGCCTGGAGTGTCGGACCGGTTTTCACCTTC
12	TRBV10-3	TRBJ2-7	NA	NA	CAISEAGYEQYF	TGTGCCATCAGTGAAGCGGGCTACGAGCAGTACTTC
17	TRBV5-1	TRBJ2-3	TRBD2	NA	CASSPRTSGVYTDTQYF	TGCGCCAGCAGCCCGCGGACTAGCGGGGTTTACACAGATACGCAGTATTTT
18	TRBV7-2	TRBJ2-1	TRBD2	NA	CASSPEVGGRGVYNEQFF	TGTGCCAGCAGCCCCGAGGTCGGAGGGCGGGGGGTATACAATGAGCAGTTCTTC
14	TRBV6-5	TRBJ2-3	TRBD1	NA	CASSADRVSDTQYF	TGTGCCAGCAGTGCTGACAGGGTGTCAGATACGCAGTATTTT
16	TRBV27	TRBJ2-5	NA	few	CASSLSIGGRRETQYF	TGTGCCAGCAGTTTATCTATAGGGGGACGTAGGGAGACCCAGTACTTC
11	TRBV29-1	TRBJ1-2	TRBD1	NA	CSGGGADGYTF	TGCAGCGGAGGGGGCGCGGATGGCTACACCTTC
12	TRBV19	TRBJ2-7	NA	NA	CATSRGGYEQYF	TGTGCCACTAGCCGGGGTGGCTACGAGCAGTACTTC
12	TRBV29-1	TRBJ2-7	NA	few	CSVDQGGYEQYF	TGCAGCGTTGATCAGGGGGGCTACGAGCAGTACTTC
11	TRBV29-1	TRBJ2-7	NA	NA	CSVEDPGEQYF	TGCAGCGTTGAAGATCCCGGGGAGCAGTACTTC
11	TRBV30	TRBJ1-1	NA	NA	CAWRKNTEAFF	TGTGCCTGGAGAAAGAACACTGAAGCTTTCTTT
17	TRBV2	TRBJ2-3	NA	few	CASAARASAKYTDTQYF	TGTGCCAGCGCAGCGAGGGCTAGCGCCAAGTACACAGATACGCAGTATTTT
16	TRBV2	TRBJ1-4	NA	NA	CASSGGLIGTTEKLFF	TGTGCCAGCAGCGGGGGTCTTATTGGTACGACTGAAAAACTGTTTTTT
11	TRBV27	TRBJ1-1	NA	NA	CASSLGTEAFF	TGTGCCAGCAGTTTAGGGACTGAAGCTTTCTTT
12	TRBV29-1	TRBJ1-1	NA	NA	CSVRTVLTEAFF	TGCAGCGTTCGGACAGTCCTCACTGAAGCTTTCTTT
15	TRBV5-1	TRBJ2-2	TRBD1	NA	CASSGTGVNIGELFF	TGCGCCAGTTCCGGGACAGGGGTTAATATCGGGGAGCTGTTTTTT
12	TRBV29-1	TRBJ2-7	NA	NA	CSVSRSSYEQYF	TGCAGCGTAAGCAGGAGCTCCTACGAGCAGTACTTC
15	TRBV7-2	TRBJ1-5	NA	NA	CASSLATGQNQPQHF	TGTGCCAGCAGCTTAGCGACAGGACAGAATCAGCCCCAGCATTTT
16	TRBV10-3	TRBJ2-3	TRBD2	NA	CASSYLRAGGGDTQYF	TGTGCCAGCAGTTACCTGAGAGCGGGGGGAGGAGATACGCAGTATTTT
13	TRBV5-1	TRBJ1-2	NA	NA	CASSARTGYGYTF	TGCGCCAGCAGCGCGCGAACAGGGTACGGCTACACCTTC
12	TRBV7-2	TRBJ2-3	NA	few	CASSRDTDTQYF	TGTGCCAGCAGCCGAGATACAGATACGCAGTATTTT
15	TRBV30	TRBJ1-1	TRBD1	NA	CAWSVPDRGRTEAFF	TGTGCCTGGAGTGTACCGGACAGGGGGCGTACTGAAGCTTTCTTT
15	TRBV7-2	TRBJ2-7	TRBD1	NA	CASSSPGQGVYEQYF	TGTGCCAGCAGCTCCCCGGGACAGGGGGTCTACGAGCAGTACTTC